A single sample gave rise to the 26 T cell receptor beta chains below, sequenced in a study of OX40 agonist ivuxolimab in advanced cancers. The table came from immunoSEQ multiplex PCR; TCRdb's copy has only in-frame clones and leaves some out. The sample carries about 83,000 clones, 65% to 90% recorded once. Material: CD4+ or CD8+ T cells sorted from blood, obtained in a trial of the OX40 agonist ivuxolimab. Receptor source: an adult with an advanced solid tumor such as melanoma, head and neck, liver or kidney cancer.

This clone was counted between two and nine times. DNA for the CDR3: TGTGCCAGCATTCCGGGGGTGAGCTCCTATAATTCACCCCTCCACTTT. This encodes CASIPGVSSYNSPLHF. V and J are TRBV2 and TRBJ1-6, with D perhaps matching TRBD1 (5 bases). The V end was cut by 7 bases, the J end by 0 bases, with 13 bases between. Germline CDR1 and CDR2: SNHLY and FYNNEI. This CDR3 spans 16 amino acids.

The CDR3 DNA reads TGTGCCAGCAGCTTGTCAATGGTTCGCGACACCTTC. This codes for CASSLSMVRDTF. The chain is built from TRBV7-9 and TRBJ1-2, with no clear D. V gave up 3 bases and J gave up 12 bases, with 14 bases separating them. Looked up from germline, CDR1 is SEHNR and CDR2 is FQNEAQ (reference sequence). The CDR3 is 12 residues long.

This chain uses TRBV19 with TRBJ1-1; D may be TRBD1 (6 bases). This CDR3 is built from 13 residues. Per germline, CDR1 LNHDA and CDR2 SQIVND (reference sequence). V was pared by 4 bases and J by 4 bases, with 10 bases between. This CDR3 is CASSTTGFTEAFF. The CDR3 DNA sequence: TGTGCCAGTAGTACTACAGGGTTCACTGAAGCTTTCTTT.

The V and J genes are TRBV5-4 and TRBJ1-6; no clear D. The germline CDR1 and CDR2 sequences are SGHNT and YYREEE (reference sequence). This CDR3 region has 16 residues. V was pared by 2 bases and J by 7 bases, with 16 bases between. Written as DNA, the CDR3 is TGTGCCAGCAGCTTAAATGCGGGAGCCGGGAATTCACCCCTCCACTTT. It translates to CASSLNAGAGNSPLHF.

The rearrangement links TRBV7-2 to TRBJ2-5; 12 bases agree with TRBD2. The DNA end lines up better with TRBJ2-7; the J call may be wrong. The CDR3 is 15 amino acids. Germline CDR1 reads SGHTA; CDR2 reads FQGNSA. This chain's CDR3 is CASSLVLAGGYEQYF. The CDR3 region has the DNA TGTGCCAGCAGCTTAGTACTAGCGGGGGGCTACGAGCAGTACTTC.

The chain carries TRBV5-6 and TRBJ1-2; the match to TRBD1 covers 8 bases. The CDR3 contains 14 residues. CDR1 is SGHDT, CDR2 YYEEEE, per germline. V dropped 7 bases and J dropped 0; count of bases not matched to a gene: 5. The DNA for the CDR3 is TGTGCCAGCGTGTTGACAGGGGCTAACTATGGCTACACCTTC. Encoded protein: CASVLTGANYGYTF.

This clone was seen a few times. V gene TRBV6-1 combines with J gene TRBJ1-2; D remains ambiguous. CDR1 MNHNS and CDR2 SASEGT come from the germline V gene. Trimming removed 1 base at V and 8 bases at J, with 17 bases between. The CDR3 covers 15 residues. CDR3 DNA sequence: TGTGCCAGCAGTGAAGATTCGGGCCTCCCTCCGGGCTACACCTTC. The encoded protein is CASSEDSGLPPGYTF.

The chain uses TRBV29-1 and TRBJ2-7, with D possibly matching TRBD1 (6 bases). This CDR3 spans 12 amino acids. The ends were cut back, 7 bases at V and 6 bases at J, with 16 bases in the middle. Germline V CDR1 and CDR2: SQVTM, ANQGSEA. Written as DNA, the CDR3 is TGCAGCGCCTCCCAGGGGCCAGGCGAGCAGTACTTC. It is translated as CSASQGPGEQYF.

The chain couples TRBV7-9 to TRBJ2-5; a weak D match, TRBD2 (6 bases). Germline lookup yields CDR1 SEHNR and CDR2 FQNEAQ (reference sequence). V was pared by 7 bases and J by 5 bases, with 17 bases between. The CDR3 sequence is 14 residues long. The CDR3 region is CASTPGGVRETQYF. The CDR3 DNA follows: TGTGCCAGCACCCCCGGGGGAGTGAGGGAGACCCAGTACTTC.

This chain joins TRBV11-3 and TRBJ2-1, with a weak D call TRBD2 (6 bases). CDR3 length: 14 amino acids. The V gene lost 6 bases and the J gene lost 10 bases, with 19 bases spanning the gap. CDR1 and CDR2 (germline): SGHNT, YENEEA. CDR3 amino acids: CASRHSGSTLEQFF. CDR3 nucleotides: TGTGCCAGCAGACATAGCGGCAGTACACTCGAGCAGTTCTTC. Full variable domain (rest looked up from reference TRBV11-3 and TRBJ2-1): EAGVVQSPRYKIIEKKQPVAFWCNPISGHNTLYWYLQNLGQGPELLIRYENEEAVDDSQLPKDRFSAERLKGVDSTLKIQPAELGDSAVYLCASRHSGSTLEQFFGPGTRLTVL.

V gene TRBV7-3 combines with J gene TRBJ1-1; tentative D call: TRBD1 (5 bases). V lost 2 bases to trimming and J lost 3 bases, with 10 bases between them. The CDR3 has 14 residues. Germline V CDR1 and CDR2: SGHTA, FQGTGA. The CDR3 is CASSLQGGDTEAFF. For the CDR3, the DNA is TGTGCCAGCAGCTTACAGGGAGGGGACACTGAAGCTTTCTTT.

J is TRBJ1-4 and V is TRBV25-1; no clear D gene. This CDR3 region has 13 residues. Trimming stripped 2 bases from V and 7 bases from J, with 8 bases between. Germline-derived CDR1 and CDR2 are MGHDK and SYGVNS. The CDR3 bases are TGTGCCAGCAGTGAACAACCCTTTGAAAAACTGTTTTTT. Its protein is CASSEQPFEKLFF.

The rearrangement links TRBV19 to TRBJ2-3; 7 bases are shared with TRBD2. The V segment lost 5 bases and the J segment 0 bases; nucleotides outside the gene matches: 2. The CDR3 length is 14 residues. Looked up from germline, CDR1 is LNHDA and CDR2 is SQIVND (reference sequence). Here the CDR3 reads CASSWGGSTDTQYF. CDR3 nucleotide sequence: TGTGCCAGTAGTTGGGGAGGGAGCACAGATACGCAGTATTTT. The full variable domain, with the rest looked up from reference TRBV19 and TRBJ2-3, is DGGITQSPKYLFRKEGQNVTLSCEQNLNHDAMYWYRQDPGQGLRLIYYSQIVNDFQKGDIAEGYSVSREKKESFPLTVTSAQKNPTAFYLCASSWGGSTDTQYFGPGTRLTVL.

The chain recombines TRBV6-6 with TRBJ1-1, with 7 bases aligning to TRBD1. V lost 11 bases and J lost 11; bases outside the gene matches: 26. Germline V gene sequence: CDR1 MNHNY, CDR2 SVGAGI (reference sequence). This CDR3 is built from 16 residues. The chain's CDR3 is CALTDPGQQNPLGAFF. The DNA of the CDR3 is TGTGCCCTCACGGATCCGGGACAGCAAAACCCCCTGGGGGCTTTCTTT.

The rearrangement uses TRBV2 and TRBJ2-2; D unresolved. V was pared by 3 bases and J by 5 bases, with 1 base between. This CDR3 comprises 11 residues. Germline values: CDR1 SNHLY, CDR2 FYNNEI. The CDR3 region is CASSETGELFF. CDR3 nucleotide sequence: TGTGCCAGCAGTGAGACCGGGGAGCTGTTTTTT.

The table lists this clone with a count of one. This rearrangement joins TRBV5-4 to TRBJ1-1, with D unresolved. CDR3 length: 15 residues. CDR1 and CDR2 (germline): SGHNT, YYREEE (reference sequence). V was cut by 4 bases and J by 3 bases, with 16 bases left in between. The CDR3 protein is CASSPSRPRDTEAFF. The CDR3, as DNA: TGTGCCAGCAGCCCCAGCCGCCCCCGAGACACTGAAGCTTTCTTT.

The genes are TRBV7-3 and TRBJ1-1; D gene uncertain. The CDR3 covers 13 residues. V was trimmed by 5 bases and J by 5 bases, leaving 12 bases between them. The germline V gene encodes CDR1 SGHTA and CDR2 FQGTGA. The CDR3 coding sequence is TGTGCCAGCAGCGCTAGCGAGCTTACTGAAGCTTTCTTT. It translates to CASSASELTEAFF.

The rearrangement joins TRBV19 to TRBJ1-1; D is perhaps TRBD1 (5 bases). CDR1 is LNHDA, CDR2 SQIVND, per germline (reference sequence). This CDR3 contains 13 residues. V was pared by 9 bases and J by 4 bases, with 15 bases between. CDR3 sequence reads: CASQRQTSTEAFF. The DNA of the CDR3 is TGTGCCAGCCAGAGACAGACGAGCACTGAAGCTTTCTTT.

J is TRBJ2-5 and V is TRBV9; D is undetermined. The V end was cut by 5 bases, the J end by 3 bases, with 8 bases between. CDR1 is SGDLS, CDR2 YYNGEE, per germline. This CDR3 region has 12 residues. Here the CDR3 DNA reads TGTGCCAGCAGTCGGACGGAAGAGACCCAGTACTTC. Its protein is CASSRTEETQYF.

This clone was counted only a few times. The chain carries TRBV5-6 and TRBJ2-3, with 10 nucleotides matching TRBD2. Germline lookup yields CDR1 SGHDT and CDR2 YYEEEE. CDR3 size: 15 residues. V dropped 1 base and J dropped 6; count of bases not matched to a gene: 5. The CDR3 DNA follows: TGTGCCAGCAGCTTGCTAGCGGGGGAGTCTGATACGCAGTATTTT. Translation: CASSLLAGESDTQYF.

This chain's CDR3 is CASSPRRSEKLFF. The CDR3 bases are TGCGCCAGCAGCCCCCGGCGGAGTGAAAAACTGTTTTTT. The chain uses TRBV4-3 and TRBJ1-4, with D unclear. The CDR3 totals 13 residues. Between the trimmed V and J ends, which lost 4 bases and 7 bases, there was a span of 10 bases. Germline CDR1 and CDR2: LGHNA and YSLEER.

The chain recombines TRBV2 with TRBJ1-1; D is unclear. With 7 bases removed from V and 4 bases from J, the gap between germline ends came to 16 bases. This CDR3 contains 14 residues. CDR1 and CDR2 from the germline V gene are SNHLY and FYNNEI. CDR3 residues: CASTELRSGTEAFF. CDR3 in DNA: TGTGCCAGCACCGAGCTCCGTTCGGGCACTGAAGCTTTCTTT.

This clone was observed a single time. The rearrangement joins TRBV11-3 to TRBJ1-5; possible D gene TRBD1, 5 bases. The CDR3 has 14 residues. The germline CDR1 and CDR2 sequences are SGHNT and YENEEA. Trimming removed 6 bases from V and 6 bases from J, with 15 bases in between. The CDR3 region has the DNA TGTGCCAGCAGAGGGGAGGGGATGGTTCAGCCCCAGCATTTT. Translation: CASRGEGMVQPQHF.

V is TRBV19 and J is TRBJ1-3, with TRBD1 as a possible D gene (5 bases). V lost 5 bases and J 2 bases, leaving 19 bases between the germline ends. The CDR3 contains 17 residues. Looked up from germline, CDR1 is LNHDA and CDR2 is SQIVND (reference sequence). The CDR3 spells CASSHGTAGSTGNTIYF. In DNA, the CDR3 is TGTGCCAGTAGTCATGGGACGGCAGGGAGCACTGGAAACACCATATATTTT.

The J gene is TRBJ2-7, the V gene TRBV7-3, with TRBD2 identical over 7 bases. Germline V gene sequence: CDR1 SGHTA, CDR2 FQGTGA. This CDR3 has 16 residues. V was pared by 2 bases and J by 5 bases, with 12 bases of the junction left unmatched. CDR3 nucleotide sequence: TGTGCCAGCAGCTTATGGGAGGGAACTAGGGCCCACGAGCAGTACTTC. Translation: CASSLWEGTRAHEQYF.

J is TRBJ2-1 and V is TRBV19, with TRBD2 matching over 11 bases. CDR3 length: 13 amino acids. Germline V gives CDR1 LNHDA, CDR2 SQIVND (reference sequence). The J segment lost 11 bases and the V segment lost 4 bases, leaving 4 bases of the junction unmatched. In DNA, the CDR3 is TGTGCCAGTAGTAGTGGACTAGCGGGCCAGCAGTTCTTC. Its translation: CASSSGLAGQQFF.